This passage covers 13 T cell receptor beta chains from one sample sequenced in a study of T cells and Merkel cell carcinoma outcomes. Method: immunoSEQ multiplex PCR; TCRdb's copy keeps in-frame clones and lacks some. The sample gives 9,500 to 15,000 clones, 95% of which show up once; more than 0.85% is in the top ten. Specimen: tumor tissue from Merkel cell carcinoma. These receptors all come from a human donor with Merkel cell carcinoma.

The genes are TRBV4-1 and TRBJ1-1; D remains unclear. The CDR3 has 14 amino acids. CDR1 is MGHRA and CDR2 is YSYEKL in the germline V gene. Trimming cost V 0 bases and J 4 bases, with 9 bases left between them. CDR3 region: CASSQDNWGTEAFF. CDR3 sequence (DNA): TGCGCCAGCAGCCAAGACAATTGGGGCACTGAAGCTTTCTTT.

This chain links TRBV5-6 with TRBJ1-4; D perhaps matches TRBD1 (5 bases). V lost 6 bases and J 8 bases, leaving 14 bases between the germline ends. Germline V CDR1 and CDR2: SGHDT, YYEEEE. This CDR3 is 13 amino acids long. The CDR3 spells CASKVQGREKLFF. CDR3 sequence (DNA): TGTGCCAGCAAGGTTCAGGGTCGGGAAAAACTGTTTTTT.

This rearrangement joins TRBV9 to TRBJ1-4; weak D call: TRBD1 (5 bases). The CDR3 loop spans 15 amino acids. Germline loops: CDR1 SGDLS, CDR2 YYNGEE. Trimming removed 5 bases at V and 9 bases at J, with 20 bases between. CDR3 sequence (DNA): TGTGCCAGCAGTCCAGCCGGGGGTGACAGAAAAAAACTGTTTTTT. Protein sequence: CASSPAGGDRKKLFF. The full variable domain, in which reference TRBV9 and TRBJ1-4 provide the parts outside the CDR3, is DSGVTQTPKHLITATGQRVTLRCSPRSGDLSVYWYQQSLDQGLQFLIQYYNGEERAKGNILERFSAQQFPDLHSELNLSSLELGDSALYFCASSPAGGDRKKLFFGSGTQLSVL.

This chain joins TRBV5-1 and TRBJ1-1; possible D gene TRBD1, 5 bases. CDR1 is SGHRS and CDR2 is YFSETQ in the germline V gene. CDR3 length: 15 residues. Trimming took off 4 bases at V and 1 base at J, with 14 bases between the two ends. The CDR3: CASSADGGPNTEAFF. The CDR3 nucleotides read TGCGCCAGCAGCGCCGACGGGGGACCGAACACTGAAGCTTTCTTT.

This clone has a single count. The chain combines TRBV6-1 with TRBJ2-5; D gene uncertain. Germline CDR1 and CDR2: MNHNS and SASEGT. Trimming cost V 8 bases and J 5 bases, with 15 bases left between them. This CDR3 has 13 amino acids. DNA of the CDR3: TGTGCCAGCTTTGTAACCTTGGGGGAGACCCAGTACTTC. Translated: CASFVTLGETQYF.

The chain couples TRBV23-1 to TRBJ2-7; tentative D call: TRBD2 (6 bases). TRBV23-1 is labeled an ORF, and its function is uncertain. V was trimmed by 4 bases and J by 6 bases, leaving 13 bases between them. The CDR3 sequence is 13 residues long. In DNA form, the CDR3 reads TGCGCCAGCAGTCCGAGACTGGAGGGCGAGCAGTACTTC. This translates into CASSPRLEGEQYF.

DNA for the CDR3: TGTGCCAGCTCATTCCCAGGGGGCGCGGACTATGGCTACACCTTC. Residues: CASSFPGGADYGYTF. The V and J genes are TRBV18 and TRBJ1-2; 8 bases agree with TRBD1. V was clipped by 5 bases and J by 3 bases; unmatched bases: 8. The germline CDR1 and CDR2 sequences are KGHSH and LQKENI. This CDR3 region has 15 residues.

The gene calls are TRBV5-6 and TRBJ1-1; D is ambiguous. The V end lost 0 bases, the J end lost 8 bases, and 14 bases lay between the germline ends. CDR3 length equals 14 residues. Germline assignment: CDR1 SGHDT and CDR2 YYEEEE. Here the CDR3 reads CASSLANRGVEAFF. The CDR3 DNA reads TGTGCCAGCAGCTTGGCCAACCGGGGAGTAGAAGCTTTCTTT.

This chain connects TRBV9 to TRBJ2-6, with D possibly called TRBD1 or TRBD2 (5 bases each). Per germline, CDR1 SGDLS and CDR2 YYNGEE. V lost 7 bases to trimming and J lost 8 bases, with 19 bases between them. The CDR3 runs to 15 residues. CDR3 DNA sequence: TGTGCCAGCGGCCCCTCCGGGGCGGGCCCCAACGTCCTGACTTTC. Translation: CASGPSGAGPNVLTF.

The gene calls are TRBV7-2 and TRBJ1-1; D is possibly TRBD1 (6 bases). The V end lost 4 bases, the J end lost 0 bases, and 9 bases lay between the germline ends. CDR1 and CDR2 (germline): SGHTA, FQGNSA. The CDR3 covers 14 residues. CDR3 in DNA: TGTGCCAGCAGCTGGAGGGGGGTGAACACTGAAGCTTTCTTT. It codes for CASSWRGVNTEAFF.

The V gene is TRBV5-1, the J gene TRBJ1-2; TRBD1 aligns across 9 bases. V gave up 2 bases and J gave up 8 bases; unmatched junction bases: 7. Germline CDR1 SGHRS, CDR2 YFSETQ. This CDR3 is built from 14 residues. This CDR3 reads CASSFRDRESGYTF. The CDR3 coding sequence is TGCGCCAGCAGCTTCCGGGACAGGGAAAGCGGCTACACCTTC.

J is TRBJ1-1 and V is TRBV5-1; D ambiguous. The length of the CDR3 is 12 residues. The germline V gene encodes CDR1 SGHRS and CDR2 YFSETQ. V was clipped by 1 base and J by 3 bases, with 4 bases between them. CDR3 residues: CASSLRDTEAFF. The CDR3 DNA reads as TGCGCCAGCAGCTTGCGGGACACTGAAGCTTTCTTT. The variable domain in full, with the rest retrieved from reference TRBV5-1 and TRBJ1-1, is KAGVTQTPRYLIKTRGQQVTLSCSPISGHRSVSWYQQTPGQGLQFLFEYFSETQRNKGNFPGRFSGRQFSNSRSEMNVSTLELGDSALYLCASSLRDTEAFFGQGTRLTVV.

The DNA for the CDR3 is TGTGCCAGCGGTTGGGGGGGGCAGGGTTTGGGAGAGACCCAGTACTTC. Amino acids: CASGWGGQGLGETQYF. The V gene is TRBV6-6, the J gene TRBJ2-5, with D possibly being TRBD2 (7 bases). The length of the CDR3 is 16 residues. Germline CDR1 is MNHNY and CDR2 is SVGAGI (reference sequence). V was pared by 8 bases and J by 4 bases, with 23 bases between.